Shown below are 24 T cell receptor beta chains from a single sample sequenced in a study of regulatory T cells in long-lasting Graves disease (dated by TCRdb to the early 2020s). The sample's time point label, decoded: newly diagnosed GD, antithyroid drugs for less than 3 months. For both TCR sequencing and RNA sequencing, RNA was extracted from PBMCs using TRIzol. The library was obtained by multiplex PCR. Sequenced using an Illumina HiSeq 4000. CDR3 regions were amplified by Arm-PCR with iRepertoire HTBI primers to construct TCR beta libraries. TCRdb's own reprocessing of the public reads used fastp at Q25 and MiXCR and kept productive beta chains. Records with the same CDR3 protein are collapsed into one entry carrying the most frequent genes and DNA. The sample has approximately 270,000 distinct CDR3 sequences on record, 18% of them singletons. About 14% of the sample is taken by the ten largest.

This sample also appeared in a second study, on T cells in Graves' hyperthyroidism and ophthalmopathy.

This material consisted of peripheral blood mononuclear cells (PBMCs), taken at new diagnosis, from a patient treated with antithyroid drugs. These receptors were taken from a young woman with Graves disease. Donor details come from another sample of the same person, matched by shared clones.

In this sample, this clonotype turned up many times. The gene calls are TRBV5-5 and TRBJ2-2; D possibly uses TRBD1 or TRBD2 (5 bases each). The germline V and J ends were trimmed by 4 bases and 7 bases, with 17 bases remaining between them. The CDR3 is made up of 15 amino acids. Germline-derived CDR1 and CDR2 are SGHKS and YYEKEE (reference sequence). The CDR3: CASSPGTAMGGELFF. The CDR3 region has the DNA TGTGCCAGCAGCCCCGGGACGGCCATGGGCGGGGAGCTGTTTTTT.

V is TRBV15 and J is TRBJ2-7, with 14 bases lining up with TRBD2. With 4 bases clipped from V and 3 bases from J, the junction kept 2 bases outside the gene matches. Per the germline V gene, CDR1 is LNHNV and CDR2 is YYDKDF (reference sequence). The CDR3 has 15 residues. The CDR3 DNA reads TGTGCCACCAGCACCGGGACTAGCGGGAGCTACGAGCAGTACTTC. Protein: CATSTGTSGSYEQYF.

The chain recombines TRBV28 with TRBJ2-7; TRBD2 is a possible D gene (6 bases). The CDR3 is 14 amino acids. Between the trimmed V and J ends, which lost 5 bases and 3 bases, there was a span of 14 bases. Germline V lookup: CDR1 MDHEN, CDR2 SYDVKM. The CDR3 DNA reads as TGTGCCAGCAGTGACGGTAGCGGTTACTACGAGCAGTACTTC. The encoded protein is CASSDGSGYYEQYF.

This clonotype was counted at least ten times. The CDR3 loop is CASSFYGGPYEQYF. The CDR3 coding sequence is TGTGCCAGCAGCTTTTACGGGGGCCCCTACGAGCAGTACTTC. The V gene is TRBV5-4, the J gene TRBJ2-7; possibly TRBD1 or TRBD2 for D (6 bases each). Trimming took off 2 bases at V and 2 bases at J, with 11 bases between the two ends. CDR3 length: 14 residues. CDR1 is SGHNT, CDR2 YYREEE, per germline (reference sequence).

This clonotype was recorded at least ten times. The gene calls are TRBV9 and TRBJ2-7, with a tentative D call TRBD1 (6 bases). This CDR3 is built from 14 residues. Between the trimmed V and J ends, which lost 4 bases and 0 bases, there was a span of 11 bases. The germline V gene encodes CDR1 SGDLS and CDR2 YYNGEE. CDR3 DNA sequence: TGTGCCAGCAGCCCGGACAGATCCTCCTACGAGCAGTACTTC. Translated: CASSPDRSSYEQYF.

Worth noting for this clonotype: A read error is possible here, since a much larger clone lies one base away. V is TRBV11-1 and J is TRBJ1-2; TRBD1 matches 7 bases. Germline V gene lookup returns CDR1 SGHAT and CDR2 FQDESV (reference sequence). The CDR3 runs to 16 residues. V was pared by 4 bases and J by 7 bases, with 15 bases of the junction left unmatched. The CDR3 coding sequence is TGTGCCAGCAGCTCAGGGGGGACCTCCCCCGTGGTTGGCTACACCTTC. This gives the protein CASSSGGTSPVVGYTF. Filled out from reference TRBV11-1 and TRBJ1-2, the complete variable domain reads EAEVAQSPRYKITEKSQAVAFWCDPISGHATLYWYRQILGQGPELLVQFQDESVVDDSQLPKDRFSAERLKGVDSTLKIQPAELGDSAMYLCASSSGGTSPVVGYTFGSGTRLTVV.

The V and J genes are TRBV27 and TRBJ2-3; TRBD1 is a possible D gene (6 bases). The J call is doubtful: the DNA matches TRBJ2-7 better. This CDR3 comprises 13 residues. Germline V gene lookup returns CDR1 MNHEY and CDR2 SMNVEV (reference sequence). CDR3 nucleotides: TGTGCCAGCAGTCTCAGGGGTCGCTACGAGCAGTACTTC. Its protein is CASSLRGRYEQYF.

This clonotype came up many times. The genes are TRBV9 and TRBJ2-7; possible D gene TRBD1, 5 bases. The V gene's germline CDR1 is SGDLS and CDR2 YYNGEE. CDR3 length: 14 amino acids. V lost 3 bases to trimming and J lost 5 bases, with 15 bases between them. CDR3 bases: TGTGCCAGCAGCGGAAAGTGGCAGGGCGACGAGCAGTACTTC. This encodes CASSGKWQGDEQYF.

At least ten counts were recorded for this clonotype. The V gene is TRBV9, the J gene TRBJ2-1, with D possibly matching TRBD2 (6 bases). The CDR3 is made up of 16 amino acids. Per the germline V gene, CDR1 is SGDLS and CDR2 is YYNGEE. Trimming shortened V by 6 bases and J by 6 bases, and 22 bases separated the two germline ends. The CDR3: CASTLGPAGGSNEQFF. DNA for the CDR3: TGTGCCAGCACCCTTGGGCCAGCGGGTGGTTCCAATGAGCAGTTCTTC.

This clonotype was recorded many times. The chain uses TRBV6-5 and TRBJ2-3; TRBD2 might be the D (5 bases). This CDR3 region has 14 residues. Trimming shortened V by 0 bases and J by 6 bases, and 10 bases separated the two germline ends. The germline V gene encodes CDR1 MNHEY and CDR2 SVGAGI. This CDR3 is CASSYSPSPDTQYF. In nucleotides, the CDR3 is TGTGCCAGCAGTTACTCGCCTAGCCCCGATACGCAGTATTTT.

The chain joins TRBV12-5 to TRBJ1-5; D uncertain. This CDR3 spans 14 amino acids. V was cut by 3 bases and J by 0 bases, with 6 bases left in between. Per the germline V gene, CDR1 is LGHNT and CDR2 is FRNRAP. This CDR3 is CASGLRDSNQPQHF. The CDR3, as DNA: TGTGCTAGTGGTTTACGAGATAGCAATCAGCCCCAGCATTTT.

The table lists this clonotype with many counts. V is TRBV3-1 and J is TRBJ2-3; TRBD1 matches 9 bases. The junction had 4 bases not matched to a gene; V was cut back by 4 bases and J by 2 bases. The CDR3 extends over 15 amino acids. Per germline, CDR1 LGHDT and CDR2 YNNKEL (reference sequence). The chain's CDR3 is CASSPGTGNTDTQYF. As DNA, the CDR3 is TGTGCCAGCAGCCCCGGGACAGGGAACACAGATACGCAGTATTTT.

The J gene is TRBJ2-7, the V gene TRBV6-2 or TRBV6-3; weak D call: TRBD1 (5 bases). The CDR3 covers 13 residues. Germline V gives CDR1 MNHEY, CDR2 SVGEGT. Trimming removed 6 bases at V and 5 bases at J, with 14 bases between. CDR3 loop: CASRSPATDEQYF. CDR3 sequence (DNA): TGTGCCAGCAGGAGCCCTGCGACAGACGAGCAGTACTTC.

This clonotype has at least ten counts. The rearrangement links TRBV4-1 to TRBJ2-7, with TRBD1 matching over 8 bases. This CDR3 has 17 amino acids. Per germline, CDR1 MGHRA and CDR2 YSYEKL. Losses at the gene ends were 1 base for V and 3 bases for J; bases not matched to a gene: 11. CDR3 amino acids: CASSQGIPGTGFYEQYF. The CDR3 nucleotides are TGCGCCAGCAGCCAAGGGATACCCGGGACAGGCTTCTACGAGCAGTACTTC.

This clonotype has ten or more counts. The rearrangement joins TRBV11-2 to TRBJ2-4, with 9 bases that match TRBD2. The CDR3 consists of 17 residues. V shed 1 base, J shed 1 base, and the junction held 5 bases outside the gene matches. Looked up from germline, CDR1 is SGHAT and CDR2 is FQNNGV. CDR3 nucleotide sequence: TGTGCCAGCAGCTTAGGATCGCTAGCGGGGGCCAAAAACATTCAGTACTTC. It encodes CASSLGSLAGAKNIQYF.

This clonotype was counted at least ten times. The rearrangement joins TRBV7-3 to TRBJ2-1; D possibly corresponds to TRBD2 (5 bases). V lost 1 base, J lost 0 bases, and 13 bases lay in between. Germline V lookup: CDR1 SGHTA, CDR2 FQGTGA. The length of the CDR3 is 17 residues. The CDR3 DNA sequence: TGTGCCAGCAGCTTAAGGGGTAGCGTCAGCTCCTACAATGAGCAGTTCTTC. The encoded protein is CASSLRGSVSSYNEQFF.

This clonotype was seen many times. The chain uses TRBV12-3 or TRBV12-4 and TRBJ2-4; 8 bases line up with TRBD2. The CDR3 runs 14 residues. Trimming at V came to 7 bases and at J to 5 bases, leaving 7 bases not matched to a gene. Here the CDR3 DNA reads TGTGCCAGCACCTGGAAAGCGGGAGAAAACATTCAGTACTTC. Translated: CASTWKAGENIQYF.

A word on this clonotype: A read error may explain this, as a much larger clone is one base away. The chain joins TRBV7-2 to TRBJ2-1; D possibly corresponds to TRBD2 (5 bases). Looked up from germline, CDR1 is SGHTA and CDR2 is FQGNSA. The CDR3 sequence is 13 residues long. The CDR3 spells CAGSPPGGRVQFF. DNA of the CDR3: TGTGCCGGCAGCCCCCCCGGTGGGCGGGTGCAGTTCTTC.

This clonotype showed up many times. This chain joins TRBV3-1 and TRBJ1-2; 9 bases agree with TRBD1. The ends lost 4 bases at V and 8 bases at J; junction bases unmatched: 8. The germline V gene has CDR1 LGHDT and CDR2 YNNKEL (reference sequence). CDR3 length equals 14 residues. CDR3 sequence reads: CASSPAGQGYGYTF. Here the CDR3 DNA reads TGTGCCAGCAGCCCTGCAGGACAGGGGTACGGCTACACCTTC.

Only a few counts were recorded for this clonotype. CDR3 DNA: TGTGCCAGCACTCCTGGCGGGGCCATATATTTT. Translation gives CASTPGGAIYF. This chain uses TRBV12-3 or TRBV12-4 with TRBJ1-3; D gene uncertain. V was shortened by 7 bases and J by 11 bases, with 12 bases between the two germline ends. The CDR3 spans 11 residues.

This clonotype came up many times. CDR3 region: CSASRPADTQYF. DNA of the CDR3: TGCAGTGCTAGTCGTCCGGCAGATACGCAGTATTTT. The chain uses TRBV20-1 and TRBJ2-3, with D uncertain. CDR3 size: 12 residues. In germline, CDR1 is DFQATT, CDR2 SNEGSKA (reference sequence). Trimming took 3 bases from V and 4 from J, leaving 8 bases between them.

This clonotype was detected once. The J gene is TRBJ2-3, the V gene TRBV20-1; tentatively, D is TRBD2 (6 bases). The germline V gene has CDR1 DFQATT and CDR2 SNEGSKA (reference sequence). The CDR3 loop spans 13 amino acids. Trimming took off 5 bases at V and 2 bases at J, with 11 bases between the two ends. CDR3 protein: CSAVGGYTDTQYF. The CDR3 region has the DNA TGCAGTGCTGTCGGGGGATACACAGATACGCAGTATTTT.

The table lists this clonotype with a few counts. J is TRBJ1-4 and V is TRBV11-2; D remains ambiguous. Germline V gene lookup returns CDR1 SGHAT and CDR2 FQNNGV. The CDR3 is made up of 16 amino acids. Trimming cost V 5 bases and J 8 bases, with 21 bases left between them. CDR3 sequence (DNA): TGTGCCAGCAGCATACCCCGGCCAGCCCCCGGGGAAAAACTGTTTTTT. The encoded protein is CASSIPRPAPGEKLFF.

This clonotype was observed at least ten times. V gene TRBV7-9 combines with J gene TRBJ1-5; 8 nucleotides align to TRBD1. Germline V CDR1 and CDR2: SEHNR, FQNEAQ (reference sequence). The trim removed 6 bases at V and 2 bases at J, leaving 9 bases unmatched. The CDR3 extends over 16 amino acids. This CDR3 is CASSLGGQGGNQPQHF. The CDR3 nucleotides are TGTGCCAGCAGTCTCGGCGGACAGGGTGGCAATCAGCCCCAGCATTTT.